One and the same sample provided the 23 T cell receptor beta chains below, sequenced in a study of control samples from healthy donors and cancer patients. Data came from immunoSEQ multiplex PCR; TCRdb stores just in-frame clones and leaves some out. Of more than 60,000 clones detected, about 89% appear once; the ten largest clones hold about 9.9%. Sequenced sample: PBMCs. These receptors were collected from a woman aged 50 to 60 with colorectal cancer.

This clone was seen more than once but under ten times. The chain carries TRBV11-2 and TRBJ2-7; no reliable D call. Germline loops: CDR1 SGHAT, CDR2 FQNNGV. This CDR3 contains 14 residues. The V end was cut by 3 bases, the J end by 0 bases, with 9 bases between. CDR3 in DNA: TGTGCCAGCAGCTTGATCGACCTCTCCTACGAGCAGTACGTC. Its translation is CASSLIDLSYEQYV.

The chain recombines TRBV28 with TRBJ2-5; D is possibly TRBD2 (6 bases). The V end lost 6 bases, the J end lost 3 bases, and 17 bases lay between the germline ends. Germline lookup yields CDR1 MDHEN and CDR2 SYDVKM. The CDR3 runs 15 residues. CDR3 in amino acids: CASRDTGAGKETQYF. The CDR3 bases are TGTGCCAGCAGAGATACAGGTGCGGGGAAAGAGACCCAGTACTTC.

The rearrangement uses TRBV6-5 and TRBJ1-3; D uncertain. V gave up 7 bases and J gave up 0 bases, with 10 bases separating them. This CDR3 contains 14 residues. The germline CDR1 and CDR2 sequences are MNHEY and SVGAGI. As DNA, the CDR3 is TGTGCCAGCATCCCGGGGTTCTCTGGAAACACCATATATTTT. Encoded protein: CASIPGFSGNTIYF.

The chain recombines TRBV5-1 with TRBJ1-1, with TRBD1 identical over 8 bases. Germline V gene lookup returns CDR1 SGHRS and CDR2 YFSETQ. The CDR3 is 15 amino acids. The V gene end was trimmed by 4 bases and the J gene end by 3 bases; junction bases not matched to a gene: 8. CDR3 sequence: CASSTDRAFHTEAFF. In DNA, the CDR3 is TGCGCCAGCAGCACGGACAGGGCCTTTCACACTGAAGCTTTCTTT.

V is TRBV6-2 or TRBV6-3 and J is TRBJ2-3, with D unresolved. Trimming removed 5 bases from V and 5 bases from J, with 5 bases in between. This CDR3 contains 11 residues. Germline values: CDR1 MNHEY, CDR2 SVGEGT. The CDR3 nucleotides are TGTGCCAGCAGTCTTAAAGATACGCAGTATTTT. Its protein product is CASSLKDTQYF.

The chain uses TRBV6-1 and TRBJ2-3, with D tentatively TRBD2 (5 bases). V gave up 1 base and J gave up 0 bases, with 8 bases separating them. There are 15 residues in the CDR3. Germline V gives CDR1 MNHNS, CDR2 SASEGT. The CDR3 DNA sequence: TGTGCCAGCAGTGAAGTGGGAGTTAGCACAGATACGCAGTATTTT. Amino acids: CASSEVGVSTDTQYF.

This chain uses TRBV19 with TRBJ1-5, with D tentatively TRBD1 (5 bases). Trimming left V 8 bases short and J 5 bases short, with 22 bases between. This CDR3 is 16 amino acids long. The germline gives CDR1 LNHDA, CDR2 SQIVND (reference sequence). CDR3 coding DNA: TGTGCCAGTCCGGGACCCCGGGCGAGGTGCGATCAGCCCCAGCATTTT. As protein: CASPGPRARCDQPQHF.

The chain combines TRBV18 with TRBJ1-4; D is ambiguous. V was clipped by 8 bases and J by 5 bases, with 12 bases between them. The length of the CDR3 is 13 residues. CDR1 KGHSH and CDR2 LQKENI come from the germline V gene. DNA for the CDR3: TGTGCCAGCCAACTGGTAGGGAATGAAAAACTGTTTTTT. It yields the protein CASQLVGNEKLFF.

The rearrangement uses TRBV7-3 and TRBJ1-2, with D possibly being TRBD1 (5 bases). CDR1 and CDR2 (germline): SGHTA, FQGTGA. The CDR3 has 14 amino acids. Trimming left V 5 bases short and J 0 bases short, with 10 bases between. This CDR3 reads CASSTGPSNYGYTF. CDR3 sequence (DNA): TGTGCCAGCAGCACGGGACCGTCTAACTATGGCTACACCTTC.

This chain connects TRBV14 to TRBJ1-2, with 9 bases that match TRBD1. J lost 5 bases, V lost 3 bases, and 4 bases had no gene match. CDR3 length equals 14 residues. Germline loops: CDR1 SGHDN, CDR2 FVKESK. The CDR3 nucleotides are TGTGCCAGCAGCCAGGGACAGGGAGGGTATGGCTACACCTTC. Translation gives CASSQGQGGYGYTF. The full variable domain, in which reference TRBV14 and TRBJ1-2 provide the parts outside the CDR3, is EAGVTQFPSHSVIEKGQTVTLRCDPISGHDNLYWYRRVMGKEIKFLLHFVKESKQDESGMPNNRFLAERTGGTYSTLKVQPAELEDSGVYFCASSQGQGGYGYTFGSGTRLTVV.

The chain couples TRBV27 to TRBJ1-2; D might be TRBD1 (6 bases). The CDR3 covers 16 residues. V dropped 3 bases and J dropped 4 bases, with 18 bases sitting between them. Germline CDR1 is MNHEY and CDR2 is SMNVEV (reference sequence). CDR3 sequence (DNA): TGTGCCAGCAGTTTGAGGGGGGACCCTCGGGTCTATGGCTACACCTTC. It yields the protein CASSLRGDPRVYGYTF.

The V call is TRBV29-1, the J call TRBJ1-3, with TRBD1 identical over 8 bases. The germline V gene has CDR1 SQVTM and CDR2 ANQGSEA. J lost 0 bases, V lost 6 bases, and 4 bases had no gene match. This CDR3 is built from 14 residues. DNA for the CDR3: TGCAGCGTCCGGACAGGGAGCTCTGGAAACACCATATATTTT. Translated, it gives CSVRTGSSGNTIYF.

This sequence joins TRBV21-1 and TRBJ2-1; the DNA was not compared with TRBD2, the D call given in the table. TRBV21-1 is a pseudogene locus. The CDR3 is 19 residues long. CDR3 sequence (DNA): TGTGCCAGCAGCAAATTTGGCCCCCCGGAGCTCCCCCTAATTAATGAGCAGTTCTTC. This encodes CASSKFGPPELPLINEQFF.

V and J are TRBV6-2 or TRBV6-3 and TRBJ1-5; weak D call: TRBD1 (6 bases). The CDR3 has 15 amino acids. Trimming shortened V by 5 bases and J by 0 bases, and 11 bases separated the two germline ends. CDR1 and CDR2 (germline): MNHEY, SVGEGT. The CDR3 sequence is CASSDTGYSNQPQHF. The CDR3 coding sequence is TGTGCCAGCAGTGATACAGGGTATAGCAATCAGCCCCAGCATTTT.

The rearrangement joins TRBV18 to TRBJ1-2; 7 bases match TRBD1. Losses at the gene ends were 2 bases for V and 0 bases for J; bases not matched to a gene: 3. The CDR3 is 15 amino acids. Germline V gives CDR1 KGHSH, CDR2 LQKENI. The CDR3 DNA follows: TGTGCCAGCTCACCAGGTCAGGGGGCTAACTATGGCTACACCTTC. Protein sequence: CASSPGQGANYGYTF.

The chain carries TRBV19 and TRBJ2-1; 11 positions match TRBD1. Unmatched junction bases numbered 9, after V lost 8 bases and J lost 3 bases. Per germline, CDR1 LNHDA and CDR2 SQIVND (reference sequence). The CDR3 runs 16 residues. The CDR3 reads CASGIPDRGLYNEQFF. CDR3 coding DNA: TGTGCCAGTGGCATCCCGGACAGGGGGCTCTACAATGAGCAGTTCTTC. The full variable domain, rest sourced from reference TRBV19 and TRBJ2-1, is DGGITQSPKYLFRKEGQNVTLSCEQNLNHDAMYWYRQDPGQGLRLIYYSQIVNDFQKGDIAEGYSVSREKKESFPLTVTSAQKNPTAFYLCASGIPDRGLYNEQFFGPGTRLTVL.

This clone was counted a single time. The V gene is TRBV24-1, the J gene TRBJ2-3; TRBD2 matches at 8 bases. Per germline, CDR1 KGHDR and CDR2 SFDVKD. The ends lost 2 bases at V and 0 bases at J; junction bases unmatched: 6. The CDR3 loop spans 17 amino acids. The DNA of the CDR3 is TGTGCCACCAGTGATTGGGGTGCGGGGGGAAGCACAGATACGCAGTATTTT. Translated: CATSDWGAGGSTDTQYF.

The chain's CDR3 is CASSETTGVGYGYTF. CDR3 nucleotides: TGTGCCAGCAGTGAGACCACAGGGGTCGGCTATGGCTACACCTTC. The chain employs TRBV6-1 and TRBJ1-2; 7 nucleotides match TRBD1. Germline trimming cut 3 bases from V and 4 bases from J; bases unmatched to any gene: 8. This CDR3 spans 15 amino acids. Germline V lookup: CDR1 MNHNS, CDR2 SASEGT.

J is TRBJ2-7 and V is TRBV2; D ambiguous. Trimming took off 1 base at V and 7 bases at J, with 14 bases between the two ends. Germline V gene lookup returns CDR1 SNHLY and CDR2 FYNNEI. The CDR3 is made up of 14 amino acids. CDR3: CASSEGRALREQYV. CDR3 nucleotide sequence: TGTGCCAGCAGTGAAGGTAGGGCCCTAAGGGAGCAGTACGTC.

The rearrangement uses TRBV7-3 and TRBJ2-5; possible D gene TRBD1, 6 bases. Germline values: CDR1 SGHTA, CDR2 FQGTGA. This CDR3 contains 13 residues. V lost 4 bases and J 4 bases, leaving 10 bases between the germline ends. The CDR3 sequence is CASSYQGGETQYF. The CDR3 DNA reads TGTGCCAGCAGCTATCAAGGGGGAGAGACCCAGTACTTC.

This rearrangement joins TRBV7-9 to TRBJ1-1; unclear D gene. V was clipped by 2 bases and J by 5 bases, with 9 bases between them. This CDR3 region has 13 residues. CDR1 is SEHNR, CDR2 FQNEAQ, per germline (reference sequence). The CDR3 region has the DNA TGTGCCAGCAGCTTATCCGTGGGGACTGAAGCTTTCTTT. This encodes CASSLSVGTEAFF. Full variable domain (rest looked up from reference TRBV7-9 and TRBJ1-1): DTGVSQNPRHKITKRGQNVTFRCDPISEHNRLYWYRQTLGQGPEFLTYFQNEAQLEKSRLLSDRFSAERPKGSFSTLEIQRTEQGDSAMYLCASSLSVGTEAFFGQGTRLTVV.

DNA for the CDR3: TGTGCCAGTAGTCCCCGGACACTCCGGGGGTCCGGGGAGCTGTTTTTT. It codes for CASSPRTLRGSGELFF. The chain is built from TRBV19 and TRBJ2-2, with D perhaps matching TRBD2 (6 bases). V was clipped by 5 bases and J by 6 bases, with 19 bases between them. Germline assignment: CDR1 LNHDA and CDR2 SQIVND (reference sequence). The CDR3 runs to 16 residues.

This clone has just a few counts. In DNA, the CDR3 is TGTGCCAGTAGTGAGGGGACAGGGATCGAAGGCCTCCACTTT. This sequence encodes CASSEGTGIEGLHF. The chain recombines TRBV19 with TRBJ1-6; 9 bases match TRBD1. This CDR3 spans 14 amino acids. The germline V gene has CDR1 LNHDA and CDR2 SQIVND (reference sequence). V was clipped by 5 bases and J by 15 bases; unmatched bases: 11.